The 2 T cell receptor beta chains below all came from one sample that was sequenced in a study of blood T cell repertoires in COVID-19. TCRdb's copy holds only in-frame clones and misses some; the assay was immunoSEQ multiplex PCR. The sample lists 15,000 to 20,000 clones; 85% to 90% were seen once. Material for sequencing was peripheral blood. Receptors were obtained from a woman older than 75 with COVID-19, enrolled during active disease.

The chain uses TRBV7-9 and TRBJ1-1; possible D gene TRBD1, 5 bases. Germline loops: CDR1 SEHNR, CDR2 FQNEAQ (reference sequence). CDR3 size: 11 residues. V was clipped by 4 bases and J by 10 bases, with 10 bases between them. CDR3 DNA: TGTGCCAGCAGCTGGGGGGACTCAGCTTTCTTT. This translates into CASSWGDSAFF.

This chain connects TRBV9 to TRBJ2-1; D is perhaps TRBD1 (5 bases). CDR1 SGDLS and CDR2 YYNGEE come from the germline V gene. V was pared by 6 bases and J by 0 bases, with 10 bases between. The CDR3 sequence is 14 residues long. The CDR3 spells CASTRQTSYNEQFF. The DNA of the CDR3 is TGTGCCAGCACCCGACAGACCTCCTACAATGAGCAGTTCTTC.